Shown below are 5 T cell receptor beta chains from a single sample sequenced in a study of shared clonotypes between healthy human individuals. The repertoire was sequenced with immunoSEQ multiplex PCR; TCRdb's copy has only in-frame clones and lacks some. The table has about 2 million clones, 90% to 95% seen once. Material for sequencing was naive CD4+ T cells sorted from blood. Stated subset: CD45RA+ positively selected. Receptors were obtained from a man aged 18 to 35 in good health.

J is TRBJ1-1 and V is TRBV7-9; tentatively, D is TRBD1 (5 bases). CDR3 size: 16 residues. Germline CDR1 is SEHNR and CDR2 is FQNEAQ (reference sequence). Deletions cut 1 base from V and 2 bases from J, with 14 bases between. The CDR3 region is CASSLEAGRGNTEAFF. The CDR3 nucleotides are TGTGCCAGCAGCTTAGAGGCGGGTCGGGGCAACACTGAAGCTTTCTTT.

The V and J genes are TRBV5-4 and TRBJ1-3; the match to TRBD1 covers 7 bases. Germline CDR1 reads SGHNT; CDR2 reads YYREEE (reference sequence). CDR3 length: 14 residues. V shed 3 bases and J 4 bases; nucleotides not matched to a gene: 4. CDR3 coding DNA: TGTGCCAGCAGCTCATGGGACAGCGGAAACACCATATATTTT. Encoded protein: CASSSWDSGNTIYF.

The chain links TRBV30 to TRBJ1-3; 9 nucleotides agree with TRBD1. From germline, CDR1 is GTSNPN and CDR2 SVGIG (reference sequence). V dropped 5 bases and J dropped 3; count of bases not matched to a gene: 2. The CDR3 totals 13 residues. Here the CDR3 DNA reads TGTGCCTGGGGGACAGGGTATGGAAACACCATATATTTT. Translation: CAWGTGYGNTIYF.

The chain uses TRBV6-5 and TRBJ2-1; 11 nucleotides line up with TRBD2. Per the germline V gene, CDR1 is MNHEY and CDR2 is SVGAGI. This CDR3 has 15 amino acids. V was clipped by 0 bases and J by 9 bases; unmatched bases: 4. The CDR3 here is CASSYSWLAGGEQFF. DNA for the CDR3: TGTGCCAGCAGTTACTCCTGGCTAGCGGGAGGTGAGCAGTTCTTC.

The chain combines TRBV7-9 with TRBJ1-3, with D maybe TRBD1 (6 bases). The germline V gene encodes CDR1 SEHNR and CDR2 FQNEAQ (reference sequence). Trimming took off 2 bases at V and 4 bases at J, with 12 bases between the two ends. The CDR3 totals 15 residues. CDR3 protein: CASSLIQGSGNTIYF. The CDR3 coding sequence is TGTGCCAGCAGCTTAATTCAGGGGAGCGGAAACACCATATATTTT. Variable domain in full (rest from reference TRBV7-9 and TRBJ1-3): DTGVSQNPRHKITKRGQNVTFRCDPISEHNRLYWYRQTLGQGPEFLTYFQNEAQLEKSRLLSDRFSAERPKGSFSTLEIQRTEQGDSAMYLCASSLIQGSGNTIYFGEGSWLTVV.